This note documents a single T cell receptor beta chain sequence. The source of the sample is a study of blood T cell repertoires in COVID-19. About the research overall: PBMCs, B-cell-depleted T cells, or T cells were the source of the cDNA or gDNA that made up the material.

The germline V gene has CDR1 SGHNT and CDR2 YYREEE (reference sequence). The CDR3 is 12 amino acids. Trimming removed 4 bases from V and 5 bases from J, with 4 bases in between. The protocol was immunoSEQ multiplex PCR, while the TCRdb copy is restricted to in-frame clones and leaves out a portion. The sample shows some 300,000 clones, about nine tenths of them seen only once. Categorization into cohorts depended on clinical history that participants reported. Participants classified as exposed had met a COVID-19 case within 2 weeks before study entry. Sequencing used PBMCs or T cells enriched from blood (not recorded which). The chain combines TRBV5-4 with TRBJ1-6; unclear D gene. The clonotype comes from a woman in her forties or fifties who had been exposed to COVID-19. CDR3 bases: TGTGCCAGCAGCCGGGATAATTCACCCCTCCACTTT. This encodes CASSRDNSPLHF.